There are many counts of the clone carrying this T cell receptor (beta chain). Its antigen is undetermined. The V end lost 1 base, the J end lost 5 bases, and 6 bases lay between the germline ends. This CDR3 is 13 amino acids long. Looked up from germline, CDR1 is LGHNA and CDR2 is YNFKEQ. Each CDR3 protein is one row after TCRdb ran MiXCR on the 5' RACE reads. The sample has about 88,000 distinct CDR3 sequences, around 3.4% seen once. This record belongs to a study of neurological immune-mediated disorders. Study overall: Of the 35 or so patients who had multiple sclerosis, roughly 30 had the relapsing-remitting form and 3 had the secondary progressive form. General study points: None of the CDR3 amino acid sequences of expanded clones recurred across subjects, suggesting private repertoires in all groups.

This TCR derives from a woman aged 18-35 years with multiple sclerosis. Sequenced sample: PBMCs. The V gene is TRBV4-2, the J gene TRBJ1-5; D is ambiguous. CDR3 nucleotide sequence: TGTGCCAGCAGCCAAGGTCAACATCAGCCCCAGCATTTT. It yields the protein CASSQGQHQPQHF.